The 6 T cell receptor beta chains below come from one sample, sequenced in a study of CD8 T cells in ankylosing spondylitis. Findings and caveats of the study: Apparently characteristic of ankylosing spondylitis blood was a TCR beta motif (roughly 8 highly homologous variants).

Antigen specificity for these receptors is unknown. TCRdb ran MiXCR on the 5' RACE reads and lists one entry per CDR3 protein. The data show roughly 700,000 distinct CDR3 sequences, with 19% seen just once and about 19% held by the top ten. Sequences were obtained from blood, either unsorted or a sorted T cell fraction (not recorded which). All receptors come from a male donor with ankylosing spondylitis.

This clonotype was picked up a small number of times. The V gene is TRBV7-8, the J gene TRBJ2-1; tentative D call: TRBD2 (6 bases). CDR1 and CDR2 from the germline V gene are SGHVS and FQNEAQ. The CDR3 totals 15 residues. The V and J ends lost 4 bases and 3 bases respectively, with 13 bases between them. The CDR3 region is CASSSNSGYYNEQFF. CDR3 sequence (DNA): TGTGCCAGCAGCTCAAATAGCGGCTACTACAATGAGCAGTTCTTC.

In its sample, this clonotype was seen a few times. This sequence joins TRBV5-5 and TRBJ2-7; TRBD1 aligns across 10 bases. This CDR3 contains 14 residues. The V gene's germline CDR1 is SGHKS and CDR2 YYEKEE (reference sequence). J gave up 3 bases and V 6 bases, and 6 bases lay outside the gene matches. The CDR3 DNA reads as TGTGCCAGCATCCCGGACAGGGGGTACTACGAGCAGTACTTC. It is translated as CASIPDRGYYEQYF.

This clonotype has a count of ten or more. The rearrangement links TRBV6-1 to TRBJ2-3, with D possibly matching TRBD2 (6 bases). In germline, CDR1 is MNHNS, CDR2 SASEGT. There are 13 residues in the CDR3. The V gene lost 6 bases and the J gene lost 2 bases, with 9 bases spanning the gap. Written as DNA, the CDR3 is TGTGCCAGCAGACGGGACTCCACAGATACGCAGTATTTT. Protein sequence: CASRRDSTDTQYF.

The CDR3 spells CASSVEGTANSPLHF. The CDR3 DNA reads as TGTGCCAGCAGCGTAGAGGGGACCGCTAATTCACCCCTCCACTTT. The chain carries TRBV9 and TRBJ1-6, with D tentatively TRBD1 (5 bases). CDR1 is SGDLS, CDR2 YYNGEE, per germline. Trimming took 0 bases from V and 6 from J, leaving 10 bases between them. The CDR3 is 15 amino acids. Supplemented by reference TRBV9 and TRBJ1-6, the full variable domain reads DSGVTQTPKHLITATGQRVTLRCSPRSGDLSVYWYQQSLDQGLQFLIQYYNGEERAKGNILERFSAQQFPDLHSELNLSSLELGDSALYFCASSVEGTANSPLHFGNGTRLTVT.

The chain combines TRBV20-1 with TRBJ1-6; TRBD1 agrees at 7 bases. J was trimmed by 5 bases and V by 1 base; bases with no gene match: 5. Germline assignment: CDR1 DFQATT and CDR2 SNEGSKA (reference sequence). CDR3 size: 15 residues. In nucleotides, the CDR3 is TGCAGTGCTAGAGTTGGGGGGACAGATAATTCACCCCTCCACTTT. As protein: CSARVGGTDNSPLHF.

This clonotype was picked up many times. The chain couples TRBV29-1 to TRBJ1-2; 7 bases fit TRBD1. Trimming at V came to 1 base and at J to 4 bases, leaving 3 bases not matched to a gene. Germline lookup yields CDR1 SQVTM and CDR2 ANQGSEA. CDR3 length: 13 residues. Written as DNA, the CDR3 is TGCAGCGTTGAAGTAGGGGACAGCTATGGCTACACCTTC. It codes for CSVEVGDSYGYTF. The variable domain in full, with the rest retrieved from reference TRBV29-1 and TRBJ1-2, is SAVISQKPSRDICQRGTSLTIQCQVDSQVTMMFWYRQQPGQSLTLIATANQGSEATYESGFVIDKFPISRPNLTFSTLTVSNMSPEDSSIYLCSVEVGDSYGYTFGSGTRLTVV.